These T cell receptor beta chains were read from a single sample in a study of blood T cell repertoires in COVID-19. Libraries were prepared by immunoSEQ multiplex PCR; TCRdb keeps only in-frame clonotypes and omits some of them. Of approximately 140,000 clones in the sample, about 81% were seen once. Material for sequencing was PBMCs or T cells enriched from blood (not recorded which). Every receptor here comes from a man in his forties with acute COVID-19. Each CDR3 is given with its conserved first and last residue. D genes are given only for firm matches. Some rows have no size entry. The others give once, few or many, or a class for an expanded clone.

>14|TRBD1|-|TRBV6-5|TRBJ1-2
CASSLWGDRGGYTF
TGTGCCAGCAGCCTCTGGGGGGACAGAGGCGGCTACACCTTC
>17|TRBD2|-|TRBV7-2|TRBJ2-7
CASSLGGLAGGSYEQYF
TGTGCCAGCAGCTTAGGAGGGCTAGCGGGAGGGTCCTACGAGCAGTACTTC
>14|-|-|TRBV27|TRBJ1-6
CASTQRGSGSPLHF
TGTGCCAGCACCCAGAGGGGGTCGGGGTCACCCCTCCACTTT
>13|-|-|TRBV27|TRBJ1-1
CASSTPDRLKAFF
TGTGCCAGCAGTACCCCGGACAGACTGAAAGCTTTCTTT
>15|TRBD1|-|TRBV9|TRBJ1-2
CASSVGGTANYGYTF
TGTGCCAGCAGCGTAGGAGGGACAGCCAACTATGGCTACACCTTC
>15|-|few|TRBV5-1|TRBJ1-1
CASSLAGLMNTEAFF
TGCGCCAGCAGCTTAGCGGGGTTGATGAACACTGAAGCTTTCTTT
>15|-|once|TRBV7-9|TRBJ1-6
CASGALGSYNSPLHF
TGTGCCAGCGGGGCCCTTGGCTCCTATAATTCACCCCTCCACTTT
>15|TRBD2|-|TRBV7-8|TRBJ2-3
CASSSRLADTDTQYF
TGTGCCAGCAGCTCCCGACTAGCTGACACAGATACGCAGTATTTT
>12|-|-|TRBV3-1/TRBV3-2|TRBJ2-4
CASSQGQDIQYF
TGTGCCAGCAGCCAAGGCCAGGACATTCAGTACTTC
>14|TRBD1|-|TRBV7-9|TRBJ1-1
CASSLGTGRTEAFF
TGTGCCAGCAGCTTGGGGACAGGGAGAACTGAAGCTTTCTTT
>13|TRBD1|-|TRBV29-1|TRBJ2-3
CSSAGQDTDTQYF
TGCAGCTCCGCCGGACAGGACACAGATACGCAGTATTTT
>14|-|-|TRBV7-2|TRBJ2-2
CASMLTTNTGELFF
TGTGCCAGCATGCTGACTACGAACACCGGGGAGCTGTTTTTT
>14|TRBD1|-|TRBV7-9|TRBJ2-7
CASSPDRGRYEQYF
TGTGCCAGCAGTCCGGACAGGGGGCGATACGAGCAGTACTTC
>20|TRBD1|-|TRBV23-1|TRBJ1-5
CASSHYRGECTRASNQPQHF
TGCGCCAGCAGTCACTACAGGGGAGAGTGTACGCGGGCTAGCAATCAGCCCCAGCATTTT
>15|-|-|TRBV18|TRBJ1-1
CASSARELKNTEAFF
TGTGCCAGCTCAGCCCGGGAACTTAAGAATACTGAAGCTTTCTTT
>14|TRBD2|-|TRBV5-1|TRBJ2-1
CASRLAGSNNEQFF
TGCGCCAGCAGACTAGCGGGGTCGAACAATGAGCAGTTCTTC